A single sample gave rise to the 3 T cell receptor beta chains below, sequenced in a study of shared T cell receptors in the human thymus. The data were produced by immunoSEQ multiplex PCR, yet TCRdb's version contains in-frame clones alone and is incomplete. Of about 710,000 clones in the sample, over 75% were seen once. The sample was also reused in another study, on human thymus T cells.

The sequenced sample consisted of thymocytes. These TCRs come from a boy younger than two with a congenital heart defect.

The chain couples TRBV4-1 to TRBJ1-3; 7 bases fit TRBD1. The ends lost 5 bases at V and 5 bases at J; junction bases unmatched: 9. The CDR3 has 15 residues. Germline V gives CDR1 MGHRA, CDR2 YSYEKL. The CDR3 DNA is TGCGCCAGCAGCTCTCTATCGGGACAGAGAAACACCATATATTTT. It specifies CASSSLSGQRNTIYF.

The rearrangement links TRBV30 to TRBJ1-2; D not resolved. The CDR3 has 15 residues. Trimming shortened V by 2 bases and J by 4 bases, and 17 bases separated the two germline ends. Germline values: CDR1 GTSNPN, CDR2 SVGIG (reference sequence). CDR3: CAWSPTRHPSYGYTF. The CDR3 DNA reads TGTGCCTGGAGTCCTACCCGACACCCGTCCTATGGCTACACCTTC.

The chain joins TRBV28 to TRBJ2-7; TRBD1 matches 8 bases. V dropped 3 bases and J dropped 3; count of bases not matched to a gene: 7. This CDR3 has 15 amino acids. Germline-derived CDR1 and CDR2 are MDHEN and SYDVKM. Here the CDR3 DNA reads TGTGCCAGCAGTTTTGAGGCAGGGGGCAACTACGAGCAGTACTTC. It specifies CASSFEAGGNYEQYF.